This TCR beta chain came from a study of T cell changes during pregnancy in multiple sclerosis. Trimming removed 1 base at V and 6 bases at J, with 13 bases between. This CDR3 comprises 15 residues. Germline-derived CDR1 and CDR2 are SEHNR and FQNEAQ (reference sequence). Profiled with immunoSEQ multiplex PCR; TCRdb holds only in-frame clones, not every one. Of some 61,000 clones listed, roughly nine tenths are singletons. This chain connects TRBV7-9 to TRBJ1-5; a weak D match, TRBD1 (5 bases). The sample in question was peripheral blood, obtained in the second trimester of pregnancy. The sequence was obtained from a female donor with multiple sclerosis, enrolled in a pregnancy study. CDR3 sequence (DNA): TGTGCCAGCAGCTTAGGCCCAGTGGGGGGTCAGCCCCAGCATTTT. This sequence encodes CASSLGPVGGQPQHF.